The 19 T cell receptor beta chains given below trace back to one sample, sequenced in a study of T cells in Graves' hyperthyroidism and ophthalmopathy. Template material for amplifying TCR beta CDR3 regions consisted of RNA transcripts. Primed by the HTBI set, a first-round RT-PCR was run on the TCR CDR3. TCRdb processed the multiplex PCR reads anew with MiXCR; each CDR3 protein has one entry. The sample consists of around 480,000 distinct CDR3 sequences, roughly an eighth of them appearing once. The specimen was blood. Receptor source: a woman between 18 and 29 years old with Graves' hyperthyroidism.

The rearrangement uses TRBV4-1 and TRBJ1-2; TRBD1 matches at 11 bases. V lost 3 bases to trimming and J lost 8 bases; unmatched junction nucleotides: 11. CDR3 length: 16 residues. The germline gives CDR1 MGHRA, CDR2 YSYEKL. The CDR3 sequence: CASSHIGPGQGVGYTF. CDR3 nucleotide sequence: TGCGCCAGCAGCCACATAGGACCGGGACAGGGGGTCGGCTACACCTTC.

This clonotype was found many times. CDR3 sequence: CASSTNPRDSEQYF. The CDR3, as DNA: TGTGCCAGCAGCACCAACCCAAGGGACAGCGAGCAGTACTTC. The chain carries TRBV12-3 or TRBV12-4 and TRBJ2-7; 7 bases are a match to TRBD1. There are 14 residues in the CDR3. The V gene end was trimmed by 6 bases and the J gene end by 6 bases; junction bases not matched to a gene: 11.

The gene calls are TRBV25-1 and TRBJ2-4, with D perhaps TRBD2 (5 bases). V was shortened by 6 bases and J by 3 bases, with 9 bases between the two germline ends. Per the germline V gene, CDR1 is MGHDK and CDR2 is SYGVNS. This CDR3 region has 13 residues. The CDR3 loop reads CASSDDYKNIQYF. In DNA form, the CDR3 reads TGTGCCAGCAGCGATGACTACAAAAACATTCAGTACTTC.

The sample holds many counts of this clonotype. The chain recombines TRBV5-1 with TRBJ1-2; TRBD1 agrees at 8 bases. Germline CDR1 SGHRS, CDR2 YFSETQ. The CDR3 is made up of 15 amino acids. The trim removed 0 bases at V and 3 bases at J, leaving 4 bases unmatched. Here the CDR3 DNA reads TGCGCCAGCAGCTTGGGGACAGGGTTGGACTATGGCTACACCTTC. This codes for CASSLGTGLDYGYTF.

This clonotype has only one observation. The junction shows a germline mismatch at one end, possibly a read error. V gene TRBV7-7 combines with J gene TRBJ1-2, with D possibly matching TRBD1 (6 bases). Germline V lookup: CDR1 SSHAT, CDR2 FNYEAQ (reference sequence). The CDR3 has 13 residues. The CDR3 protein is CASSERGEYGYTF. CDR3 DNA sequence: TGTGCTAGCAGCGAGAGGGGGGAGTATGGCTACACCTTC.

This clonotype was counted ten times or more. This chain uses TRBV27 with TRBJ1-4; D may be TRBD1 (5 bases). Trimming removed 2 bases from V and 7 bases from J, with 14 bases in between. Germline CDR1 and CDR2: MNHEY and SMNVEV (reference sequence). The length of the CDR3 is 15 residues. The CDR3 DNA reads TGTGCCAGCAGTTTACTCCAGCCAGGGCGTGAAAAACTGTTTTTT. Amino acid sequence: CASSLLQPGREKLFF.

This clonotype was recorded at least ten times. The chain employs TRBV18 and TRBJ2-5; 7 bases match TRBD1. Germline assignment: CDR1 KGHSH and CDR2 LQKENI. With V trimmed by 2 bases and J by 0 bases, 3 bases remained unmatched. The CDR3 length is 15 residues. The CDR3 DNA sequence: TGTGCCAGCTCACCATTGGACAGGTACCAAGAGACCCAGTACTTC. Translation gives CASSPLDRYQETQYF.

The rearrangement links TRBV7-2 to TRBJ2-3, with D possibly being TRBD2 (7 bases). Trimming left V 7 bases short and J 5 bases short, with 16 bases between. Germline assignment: CDR1 SGHTA and CDR2 FQGNSA. The CDR3 spans 14 residues. As DNA, the CDR3 is TGTGCCAGCAATCCCGGGGGGCTCTTAGATACGCAGTATTTT. The encoded protein is CASNPGGLLDTQYF.

In this sample, this clonotype turned up a few times. As DNA, the CDR3 is TGTGCCAGCAGCCTCGGGGCAGGGCCCAACAATGAGCAGTTCTTC. Amino acid sequence: CASSLGAGPNNEQFF. This chain connects TRBV7-2 to TRBJ2-1, with D perhaps given as TRBD1 or TRBD2 (5 bases each). Germline lookup yields CDR1 SGHTA and CDR2 FQGNSA. CDR3 size: 15 residues. With 5 bases removed from V and 5 bases from J, the gap between germline ends came to 16 bases. Looking up the rest from reference TRBV7-2 and TRBJ2-1 gives the full variable domain: GAGVSQSPSNKVTEKGKDVELRCDPISGHTALYWYRQSLGQGLEFLIYFQGNSAPDKSGLPSDRFSAERTGGSVSTLTIQRTQQEDSAVYLCASSLGAGPNNEQFFGPGTRLTVL.

The rearrangement links TRBV5-1 to TRBJ2-5; possible D gene TRBD1, 6 bases. V shed 3 bases and J shed 1 base, with 10 bases lying between them. This CDR3 spans 14 amino acids. Germline-derived CDR1 and CDR2 are SGHRS and YFSETQ. The CDR3 here is CASSWGPVQETQYF. In DNA form, the CDR3 reads TGCGCCAGCAGCTGGGGGCCGGTCCAAGAGACCCAGTACTTC.

This clonotype came up many times. The rearrangement joins TRBV12-3 or TRBV12-4 to TRBJ2-7, with 11 bases identical to TRBD2. Unmatched junction bases numbered 11, after V lost 2 bases and J lost 5 bases. This CDR3 comprises 17 residues. The CDR3 coding sequence is TGTGCCAGCAGTTTATCTCTAGCGGGAGGTTTTATCGACGAGCAGTACTTC. As protein: CASSLSLAGGFIDEQYF.

This clonotype was seen at least ten times. The V gene is TRBV2, the J gene TRBJ2-6, with D uncertain. V gave up 0 bases and J gave up 0 bases, with 3 bases separating them. The CDR3 totals 15 residues. Per the germline V gene, CDR1 is SNHLY and CDR2 is FYNNEI. In DNA form, the CDR3 reads TGTGCCAGCAGTGAAGCAAGCTCTGGGGCCAACGTCCTGACTTTC. This translates into CASSEASSGANVLTF.

This clonotype was recorded many times. This CDR3 is CASSRRNTEAFF. DNA of the CDR3: TGTGCCAGCAGTCGGAGGAACACTGAAGCTTTCTTT. The chain recombines TRBV27 with TRBJ1-1, with D hard to call. The V end lost 5 bases, the J end lost 1 base, and 5 bases lay between the germline ends. Germline-derived CDR1 and CDR2 are MNHEY and SMNVEV (reference sequence). The CDR3 totals 12 residues.

The table lists this clonotype with a few counts. The V and J genes are TRBV2 and TRBJ2-7; D is perhaps TRBD1 (6 bases). Looked up from germline, CDR1 is SNHLY and CDR2 is FYNNEI. The CDR3 is made up of 15 amino acids. V lost 1 base and J 2 bases, leaving 12 bases between the germline ends. The CDR3 here is CASSEDQGPTYEQYF. CDR3 nucleotide sequence: TGTGCCAGCAGTGAAGATCAGGGGCCAACCTACGAGCAGTACTTC.

This clonotype was found many times. The chain has TRBV12-3 or TRBV12-4 and TRBJ1-2, with D perhaps TRBD1 (6 bases). V was cut by 3 bases and J by 8 bases, with 10 bases left in between. This CDR3 is built from 12 residues. CDR3 in DNA: TGTGCCAGCAGTTTTGGGGACACGGGCTACACCTTC. Translation: CASSFGDTGYTF.

This clonotype was recorded at least ten times. V usage is TRBV5-1 and J usage is TRBJ2-1; D possibly matches TRBD1 or TRBD2 (5 bases each). V lost 4 bases and J lost 0, with 17 bases in between. This CDR3 spans 17 amino acids. CDR1 is SGHRS, CDR2 YFSETQ, per germline. The CDR3 spells CASSRDGRKTSYNEQFF. The CDR3, as DNA: TGCGCCAGCAGCCGGGACGGAAGAAAGACCTCCTACAATGAGCAGTTCTTC.

In this sample, this clonotype turned up a few times. The chain combines TRBV6-6 with TRBJ2-1, with a weak D call TRBD2 (6 bases). The V and J ends lost 0 bases and 5 bases respectively, with 14 bases between them. Germline V gene lookup returns CDR1 MNHNY and CDR2 SVGAGI (reference sequence). The length of the CDR3 is 16 residues. The CDR3 nucleotides read TGTGCCAGCAGTTACTCGTTCGGAGCGGGTAACAATGAGCAGTTCTTC. Amino acid sequence: CASSYSFGAGNNEQFF.

This clonotype was seen ten or more times. The chain couples TRBV9 to TRBJ1-4; tentative D call: TRBD1 (5 bases). Trimming left V 4 bases short and J 6 bases short, with 13 bases between. Germline V lookup: CDR1 SGDLS, CDR2 YYNGEE. The CDR3 is 14 residues long. This CDR3 reads CASSTRGVDEKLFF. The CDR3 DNA reads as TGTGCCAGCAGCACCCGAGGGGTGGATGAAAAACTGTTTTTT.

This clonotype was seen ten or more times. The chain joins TRBV12-3 or TRBV12-4 to TRBJ2-7; maybe TRBD2 (5 bases). This CDR3 is 15 amino acids long. The germline V and J ends were trimmed by 0 bases and 6 bases, with 15 bases remaining between them. The CDR3 DNA reads TGTGCCAGCAGTTTAGCGGCGGGTAGTCTCGGCGAGCAGTACTTC. This sequence encodes CASSLAAGSLGEQYF.